A single sample gave rise to the 8 T cell receptor beta chains below, sequenced in a study of cytomegalovirus exposure and HLA in healthy donors. The method was immunoSEQ multiplex PCR; TCRdb's version includes in-frame clones alone and lacks a portion of them. The sample has under 75,000 clones, approximately 86% seen once. Source material: PBMCs. Source of these receptors: a man younger than 40 in good health and CMV-seronegative.

This chain connects TRBV7-2 to TRBJ2-2, with D unresolved. The V end lost 5 bases, the J end lost 0 bases, and 10 bases lay between the germline ends. The CDR3 spans 15 residues. Germline V gives CDR1 SGHTA, CDR2 FQGNSA. CDR3 bases: TGTGCCAGCAGCCCGCAGACAACGAACACCGGGGAGCTGTTTTTT. It specifies CASSPQTTNTGELFF.

Relative to its sample, this clone is medium-sized. The chain carries TRBV6-1 and TRBJ2-7; weak D call: TRBD2 (7 bases). Germline V gene sequence: CDR1 MNHNS, CDR2 SASEGT. V shed 1 base and J shed 3 bases, with 13 bases lying between them. The CDR3 consists of 15 residues. CDR3 nucleotide sequence: TGTGCCAGCAGTGAAGAGGGGGGGTCCAACTACGAGCAGTACGTC. This gives the protein CASSEEGGSNYEQYV.

The genes are TRBV7-9 and TRBJ1-1; maybe TRBD1 (6 bases). Between the trimmed V and J ends, which lost 2 bases and 8 bases, there was a span of 18 bases. The CDR3 spans 15 residues. CDR1 is SEHNR, CDR2 FQNEAQ, per germline (reference sequence). In DNA form, the CDR3 reads TGTGCCAGCAGCTTATCGTCCGGGGGGGGCAAGGAAGCTTTCTTT. Its protein product is CASSLSSGGGKEAFF.

The V gene is TRBV18, the J gene TRBJ1-5; 8 nucleotides line up with TRBD1. The trim removed 5 bases at V and 7 bases at J, leaving 7 bases unmatched. CDR1 and CDR2 from the germline V gene are KGHSH and LQKENI. The CDR3 covers 14 residues. Written as DNA, the CDR3 is TGTGCCAGCTCAGAGACAGGGGATGGGCAGCCCCAGCATTTT. Protein sequence: CASSETGDGQPQHF.

The gene calls are TRBV4-2 and TRBJ1-5; 8 bases are a match to TRBD1. The trim removed 6 bases at V and 3 bases at J, leaving 4 bases unmatched. The germline CDR1 and CDR2 sequences are LGHNA and YNFKEQ. The length of the CDR3 is 14 residues. The CDR3 DNA follows: TGTGCCAGCAGGGACAGGGACAACAATCAGCCCCAGCATTTT. This sequence encodes CASRDRDNNQPQHF.

The gene calls are TRBV18 and TRBJ1-2; D not certain. Trimming removed 5 bases at V and 0 bases at J, with 16 bases between. There are 16 residues in the CDR3. CDR1 and CDR2 (germline): KGHSH, LQKENI. CDR3 in amino acids: CASSTRPTSSNYGYTF. CDR3 nucleotide sequence: TGTGCCAGCTCAACGAGACCGACTTCCTCTAACTATGGCTACACCTTC.

V usage is TRBV7-7 and J usage is TRBJ1-2; no clear D gene. Trimming pared 6 bases from V and 3 bases from J, leaving 23 bases between. The V gene's germline CDR1 is SSHAT and CDR2 FNYEAQ (reference sequence). CDR3 length: 17 residues. The DNA of the CDR3 is TGTGCCAGCAGTGATAACCAAGTTCGGAGCGTCGACTATGGCTACACCTTC. Its protein is CASSDNQVRSVDYGYTF.

This clone appeared a few times. The chain recombines TRBV19 with TRBJ1-1, with TRBD1 identical over 7 bases. The CDR3 extends over 14 amino acids. Germline V lookup: CDR1 LNHDA, CDR2 SQIVND (reference sequence). V dropped 5 bases and J dropped 7; count of bases not matched to a gene: 10. CDR3 region: CASSVWTGQSEAFF. In nucleotides, the CDR3 is TGTGCCAGTAGTGTTTGGACAGGACAAAGTGAAGCTTTCTTT.